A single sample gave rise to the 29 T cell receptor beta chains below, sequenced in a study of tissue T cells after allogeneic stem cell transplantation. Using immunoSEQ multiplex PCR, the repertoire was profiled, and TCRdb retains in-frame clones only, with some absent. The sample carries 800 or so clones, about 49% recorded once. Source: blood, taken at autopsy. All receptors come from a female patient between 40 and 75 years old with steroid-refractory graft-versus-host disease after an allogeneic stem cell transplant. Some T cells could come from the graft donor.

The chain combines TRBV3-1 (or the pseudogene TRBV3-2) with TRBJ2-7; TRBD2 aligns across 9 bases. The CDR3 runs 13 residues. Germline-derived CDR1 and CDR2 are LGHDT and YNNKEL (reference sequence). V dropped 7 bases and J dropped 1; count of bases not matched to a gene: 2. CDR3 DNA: TGTGCCAGCAACCTAGCGGGGTCCTACGAGCAGTACTTC. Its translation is CASNLAGSYEQYF.

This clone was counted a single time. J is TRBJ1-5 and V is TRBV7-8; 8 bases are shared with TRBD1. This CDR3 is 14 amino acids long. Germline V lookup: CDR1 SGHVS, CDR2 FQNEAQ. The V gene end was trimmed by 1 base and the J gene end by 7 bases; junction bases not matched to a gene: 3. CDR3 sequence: CASSLGTGWQPQHF. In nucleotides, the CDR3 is TGTGCCAGCAGCTTAGGGACAGGGTGGCAGCCCCAGCATTTT. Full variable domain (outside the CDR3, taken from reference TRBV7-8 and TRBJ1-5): GAGVSQSPRYKVAKRGQDVALRCDPISGHVSLFWYQQALGQGPEFLTYFQNEAQLDKSGLPSDRFFAERPEGSVSTLKIQRTQQEDSAVYLCASSLGTGWQPQHFGDGTRLSIL.

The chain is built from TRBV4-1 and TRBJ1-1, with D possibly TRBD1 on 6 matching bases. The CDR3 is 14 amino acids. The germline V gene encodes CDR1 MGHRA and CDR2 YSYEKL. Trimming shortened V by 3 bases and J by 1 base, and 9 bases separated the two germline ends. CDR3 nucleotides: TGCGCCAGCAGCCAGTGGGGACAGAACACTGAAGCTTTCTTT. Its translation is CASSQWGQNTEAFF.

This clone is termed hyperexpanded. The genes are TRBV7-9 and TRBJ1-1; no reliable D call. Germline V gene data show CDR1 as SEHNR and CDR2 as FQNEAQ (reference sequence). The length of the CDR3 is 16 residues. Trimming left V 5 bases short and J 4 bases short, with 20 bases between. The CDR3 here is CASSTPRETWGTEAFF. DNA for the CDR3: TGTGCCAGCAGCACCCCCCGGGAGACCTGGGGCACTGAAGCTTTCTTT.

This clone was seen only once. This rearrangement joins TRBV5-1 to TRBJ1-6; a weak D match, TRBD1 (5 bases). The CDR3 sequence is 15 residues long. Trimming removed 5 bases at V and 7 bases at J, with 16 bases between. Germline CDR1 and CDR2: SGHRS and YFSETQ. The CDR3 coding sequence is TGCGCCAGCAGTCGTCGGGACGGGCGGAATTCACCCCTCCACTTT. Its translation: CASSRRDGRNSPLHF.

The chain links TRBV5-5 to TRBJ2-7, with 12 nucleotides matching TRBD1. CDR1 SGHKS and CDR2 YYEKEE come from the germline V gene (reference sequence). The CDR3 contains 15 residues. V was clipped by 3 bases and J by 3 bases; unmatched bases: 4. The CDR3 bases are TGTGCCAGCAGCTCGGGACAGGGGGCGGGCTACGAGCAGTACTTC. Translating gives CASSSGQGAGYEQYF.

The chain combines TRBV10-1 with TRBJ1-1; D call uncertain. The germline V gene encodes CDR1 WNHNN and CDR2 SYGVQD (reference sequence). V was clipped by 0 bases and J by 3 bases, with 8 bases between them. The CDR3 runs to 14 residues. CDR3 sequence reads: CASSESAGHTEAFF. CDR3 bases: TGCGCCAGCAGTGAGTCGGCGGGTCACACTGAAGCTTTCTTT.

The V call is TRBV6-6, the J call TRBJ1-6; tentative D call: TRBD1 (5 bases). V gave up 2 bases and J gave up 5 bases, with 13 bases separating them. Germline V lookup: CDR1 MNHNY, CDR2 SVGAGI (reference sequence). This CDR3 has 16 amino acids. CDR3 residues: CASSYAPGLDNSPLHF. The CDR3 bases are TGTGCCAGCAGTTACGCCCCGGGACTAGATAATTCACCCCTCCACTTT.

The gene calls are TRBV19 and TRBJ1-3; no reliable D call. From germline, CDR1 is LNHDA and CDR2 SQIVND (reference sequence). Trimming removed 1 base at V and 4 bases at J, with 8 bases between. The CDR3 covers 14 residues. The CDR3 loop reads CASSIGADGNTIYF. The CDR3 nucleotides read TGTGCCAGTAGTATAGGGGCAGACGGAAACACCATATATTTT.

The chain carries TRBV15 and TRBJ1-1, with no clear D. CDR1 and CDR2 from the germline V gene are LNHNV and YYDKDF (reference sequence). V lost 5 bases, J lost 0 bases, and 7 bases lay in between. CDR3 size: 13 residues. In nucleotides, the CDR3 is TGTGCCACCAGCCAAACCCTGAACACTGAAGCTTTCTTT. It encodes CATSQTLNTEAFF.

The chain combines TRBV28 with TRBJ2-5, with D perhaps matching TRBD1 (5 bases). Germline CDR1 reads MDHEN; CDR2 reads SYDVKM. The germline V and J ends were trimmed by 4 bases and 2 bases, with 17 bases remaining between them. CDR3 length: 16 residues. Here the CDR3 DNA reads TGTGCCAGCAGTTCACAGGAACTCGTGTGGCAAGAGACCCAGTACTTC. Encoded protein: CASSSQELVWQETQYF.

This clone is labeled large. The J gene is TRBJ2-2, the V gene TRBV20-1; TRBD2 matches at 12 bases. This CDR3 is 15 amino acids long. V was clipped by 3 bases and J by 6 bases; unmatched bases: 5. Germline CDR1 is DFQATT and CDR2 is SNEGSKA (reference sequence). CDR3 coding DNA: TGCAGTGCTAGTAAAGCTAGCGGGAGGGCCGGGGAGCTGTTTTTT. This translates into CSASKASGRAGELFF.

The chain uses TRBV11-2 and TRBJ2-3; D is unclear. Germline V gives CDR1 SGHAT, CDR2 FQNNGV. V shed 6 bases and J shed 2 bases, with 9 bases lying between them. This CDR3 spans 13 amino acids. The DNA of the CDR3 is TGTGCCAGCAGAGAAGCTCTCACAGATACGCAGTATTTT. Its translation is CASREALTDTQYF.

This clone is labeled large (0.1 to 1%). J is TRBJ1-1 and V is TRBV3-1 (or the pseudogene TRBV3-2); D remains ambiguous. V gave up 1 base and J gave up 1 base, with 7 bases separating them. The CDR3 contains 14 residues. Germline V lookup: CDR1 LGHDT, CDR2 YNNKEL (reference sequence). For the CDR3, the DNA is TGTGCCAGCAGCCAAGTTATGGGGAACACTGAAGCTTTCTTT. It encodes CASSQVMGNTEAFF.

This CDR3 reads CASSFQGGYGYTF. The CDR3 DNA reads TGTGCCAGCAGCTTTCAAGGGGGGTATGGCTACACCTTC. The V and J genes are TRBV5-6 and TRBJ1-2; D perhaps matches TRBD1 (6 bases). The CDR3 has 13 residues. Trimming took 2 bases from V and 5 from J, leaving 10 bases between them. Germline CDR1 and CDR2: SGHDT and YYEEEE. Supplemented by reference TRBV5-6 and TRBJ1-2, the full variable domain reads DAGVTQSPTHLIKTRGQQVTLRCSPKSGHDTVSWYQQALGQGPQFIFQYYEEEERQRGNFPDRFSGHQFPNYSSELNVNALLLGDSALYLCASSFQGGYGYTFGSGTRLTVV.

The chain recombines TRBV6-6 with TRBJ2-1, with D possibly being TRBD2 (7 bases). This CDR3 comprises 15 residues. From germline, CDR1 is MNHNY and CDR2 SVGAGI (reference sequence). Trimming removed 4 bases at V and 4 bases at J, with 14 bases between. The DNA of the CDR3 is TGTGCCAGCAGTTCACGGGGGGCCGGGTACAATGAGCAGTTCTTC. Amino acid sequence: CASSSRGAGYNEQFF.

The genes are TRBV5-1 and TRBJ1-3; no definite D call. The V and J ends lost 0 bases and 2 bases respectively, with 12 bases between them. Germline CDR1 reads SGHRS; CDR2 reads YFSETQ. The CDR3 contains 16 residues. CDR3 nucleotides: TGCGCCAGCAGCTTGGGAGACGGACTGGCTGGAAACACCATATATTTT. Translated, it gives CASSLGDGLAGNTIYF.

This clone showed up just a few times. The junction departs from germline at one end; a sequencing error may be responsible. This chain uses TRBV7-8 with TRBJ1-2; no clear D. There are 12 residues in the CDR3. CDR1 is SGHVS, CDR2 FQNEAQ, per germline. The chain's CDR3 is CASSLASYGYTF. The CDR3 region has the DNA TGTGCCAGCAGCCTAGCCAGCTATGGCTACACCTTC.

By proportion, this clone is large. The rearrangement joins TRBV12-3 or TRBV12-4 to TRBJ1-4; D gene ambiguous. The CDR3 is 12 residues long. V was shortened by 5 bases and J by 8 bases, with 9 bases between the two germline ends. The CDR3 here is CASSETGEKLFF. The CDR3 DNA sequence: TGTGCCAGCAGTGAGACGGGAGAAAAACTGTTTTTT.

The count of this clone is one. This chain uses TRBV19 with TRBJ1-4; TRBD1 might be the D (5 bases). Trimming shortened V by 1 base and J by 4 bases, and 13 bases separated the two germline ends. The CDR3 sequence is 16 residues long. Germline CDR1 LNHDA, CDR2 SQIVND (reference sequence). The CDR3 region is CASSIGGAQVNEKLFF. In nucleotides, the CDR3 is TGTGCCAGTAGTATAGGTGGGGCGCAGGTTAATGAAAAACTGTTTTTT.

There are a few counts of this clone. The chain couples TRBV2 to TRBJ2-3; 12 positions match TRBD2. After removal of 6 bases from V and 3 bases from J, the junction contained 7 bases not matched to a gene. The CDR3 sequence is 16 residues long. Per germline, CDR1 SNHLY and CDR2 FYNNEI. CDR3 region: CASRRLAGVWTDTQYF. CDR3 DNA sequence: TGTGCCAGCAGGAGACTAGCGGGAGTTTGGACAGATACGCAGTATTTT.

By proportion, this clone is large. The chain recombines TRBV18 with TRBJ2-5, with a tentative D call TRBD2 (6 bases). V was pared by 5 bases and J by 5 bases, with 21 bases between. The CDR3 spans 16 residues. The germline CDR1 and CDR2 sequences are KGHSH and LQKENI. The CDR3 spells CASSNPQLAFAETQYF. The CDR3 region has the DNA TGTGCCAGCTCAAACCCTCAACTAGCTTTTGCGGAGACCCAGTACTTC.

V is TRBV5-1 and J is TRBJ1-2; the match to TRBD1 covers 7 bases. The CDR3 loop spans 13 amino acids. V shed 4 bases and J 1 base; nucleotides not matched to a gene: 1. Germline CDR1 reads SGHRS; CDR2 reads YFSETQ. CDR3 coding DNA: TGCGCCAGCAGCAGGGACAGTAACTATGGCTACACCTTC. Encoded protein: CASSRDSNYGYTF.

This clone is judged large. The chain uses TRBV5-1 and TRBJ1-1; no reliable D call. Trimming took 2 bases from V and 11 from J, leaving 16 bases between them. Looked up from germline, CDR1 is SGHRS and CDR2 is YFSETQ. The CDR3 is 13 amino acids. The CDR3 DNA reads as TGCGCCAGCAGCTTAATTCCCCGACGTGATGCTTTCTTT. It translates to CASSLIPRRDAFF.

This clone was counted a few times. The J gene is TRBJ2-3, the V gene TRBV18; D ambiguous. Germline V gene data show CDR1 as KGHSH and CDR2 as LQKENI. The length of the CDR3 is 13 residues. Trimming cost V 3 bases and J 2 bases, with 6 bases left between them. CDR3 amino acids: CASSPHFTDTQYF. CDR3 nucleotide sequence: TGTGCCAGCTCACCGCACTTCACAGATACGCAGTATTTT.

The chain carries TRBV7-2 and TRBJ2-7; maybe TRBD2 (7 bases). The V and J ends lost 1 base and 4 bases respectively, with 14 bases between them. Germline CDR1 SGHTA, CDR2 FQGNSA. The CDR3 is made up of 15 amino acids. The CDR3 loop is CASSLGGGGFYEQYF. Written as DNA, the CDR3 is TGTGCCAGCAGCTTAGGAGGGGGGGGGTTTTACGAGCAGTACTTC.

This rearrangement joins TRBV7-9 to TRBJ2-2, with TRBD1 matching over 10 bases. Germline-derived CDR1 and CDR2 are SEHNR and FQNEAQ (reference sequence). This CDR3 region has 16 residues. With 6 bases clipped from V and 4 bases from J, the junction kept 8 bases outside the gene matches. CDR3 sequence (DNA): TGTGCCAGCAGGTTTACCGGGACAGGGGCCACCGGGGAGCTGTTTTTT. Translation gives CASRFTGTGATGELFF. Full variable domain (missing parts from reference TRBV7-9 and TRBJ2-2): DTGVSQNPRHKITKRGQNVTFRCDPISEHNRLYWYRQTLGQGPEFLTYFQNEAQLEKSRLLSDRFSAERPKGSFSTLEIQRTEQGDSAMYLCASRFTGTGATGELFFGEGSRLTVL.

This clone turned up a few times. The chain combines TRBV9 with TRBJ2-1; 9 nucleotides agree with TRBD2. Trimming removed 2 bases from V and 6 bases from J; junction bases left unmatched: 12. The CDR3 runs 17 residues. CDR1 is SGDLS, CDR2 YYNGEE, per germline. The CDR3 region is CASSVLAGARLRNEQFF. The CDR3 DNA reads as TGTGCCAGCAGCGTTTTAGCGGGAGCGAGGCTACGCAATGAGCAGTTCTTC.

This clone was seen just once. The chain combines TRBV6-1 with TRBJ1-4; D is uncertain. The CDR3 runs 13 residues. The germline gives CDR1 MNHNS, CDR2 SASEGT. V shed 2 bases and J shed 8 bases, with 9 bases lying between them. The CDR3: CASSERAAEKLFF. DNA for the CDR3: TGTGCCAGCAGTGAAAGGGCGGCCGAAAAACTGTTTTTT.